These 30 T cell receptor beta chains were sequenced from one sample in a study of Graves' ophthalmopathy and Graves' hyperthyroidism. Scientists amplified the TCR beta CDR3 regions from RNA transcripts. HTBI primers served in a first-round RT-PCR, which a second-round multiplex PCR followed. TCRdb passed the multiplex PCR reads through MiXCR, listing each CDR3 protein once. The sample includes under 800,000 distinct CDR3 sequences, 22% of them seen just once. The sample consisted of peripheral blood. These receptors all stem from a woman aged 18-35 years with stable Graves' hyperthyroidism. Some clones in this sample may be carry-over from other donors' samples.

The rearrangement links TRBV20-1 to TRBJ2-5, with 11 positions matching TRBD2. CDR3 length: 13 residues. Looked up from germline, CDR1 is DFQATT and CDR2 is SNEGSKA (reference sequence). Unmatched junction bases numbered 0, after V lost 1 base and J lost 5 bases. CDR3 sequence (DNA): TGCAGTGCTAGAGGACTAGCGGGGGAGACCCAGTACTTC. This translates into CSARGLAGETQYF.

The chain has TRBV20-1 and TRBJ2-5; D is possibly TRBD1 (5 bases). This CDR3 is 16 amino acids long. Trimming took off 6 bases at V and 1 base at J, with 21 bases between the two ends. CDR1 and CDR2 from the germline V gene are DFQATT and SNEGSKA (reference sequence). The CDR3: CSALPIWGASQETQYF. The CDR3 nucleotides are TGCAGTGCCCTGCCAATATGGGGCGCCTCCCAAGAGACCCAGTACTTC.

This clonotype was seen ten or more times. This chain links TRBV6-5 with TRBJ2-2, with D perhaps TRBD1 or TRBD2 (5 bases each). The germline V gene has CDR1 MNHEY and CDR2 SVGAGI. CDR3 length: 16 amino acids. Trimming pared 2 bases from V and 0 bases from J, leaving 10 bases between. In DNA, the CDR3 is TGTGCCAGCAGTTACCCCCGAGGGGCGAACACCGGGGAGCTGTTTTTT. It specifies CASSYPRGANTGELFF.

This clonotype has a count of ten or more. V and J are TRBV20-1 and TRBJ1-2, with D possibly being TRBD1 (6 bases). V was pared by 3 bases and J by 4 bases, with 15 bases between. The CDR3 covers 14 residues. The germline gives CDR1 DFQATT, CDR2 SNEGSKA (reference sequence). Here the CDR3 reads CSASELQGFYGYTF. CDR3 in DNA: TGCAGTGCTAGTGAACTACAGGGTTTCTATGGCTACACCTTC.

The rearrangement uses TRBV20-1 and TRBJ1-1; weak D call: TRBD1 (5 bases). The V and J ends lost 0 bases and 1 base respectively, with 12 bases between them. Germline lookup yields CDR1 DFQATT and CDR2 SNEGSKA (reference sequence). This CDR3 has 15 amino acids. The CDR3 DNA sequence: TGCAGTGCTAGAGATCCAGGCAGGGCGAACACTGAAGCTTTCTTT. Translated, it gives CSARDPGRANTEAFF.

This clonotype was seen more than once but under ten times. V is TRBV28 and J is TRBJ2-7; 11 bases are shared with TRBD1. V gave up 10 bases and J gave up 4 bases; unmatched junction bases: 3. The CDR3 contains 12 residues. The V gene's germline CDR1 is MDHEN and CDR2 SYDVKM. CDR3 in amino acids: CATGQGAYEQYF. The CDR3 bases are TGTGCCACCGGACAGGGGGCTTACGAGCAGTACTTC.

The chain joins TRBV28 to TRBJ2-5; 7 bases line up with TRBD1. The germline gives CDR1 MDHEN, CDR2 SYDVKM. This CDR3 comprises 17 residues. The junction had 15 bases not matched to a gene; V was cut back by 8 bases and J by 0 bases. The CDR3 loop reads CASGETGTASYQETQYF. CDR3 in DNA: TGTGCCAGCGGGGAAACGGGGACAGCTTCGTACCAAGAGACCCAGTACTTC.

This clonotype appeared many times. V is TRBV6-5 and J is TRBJ1-2; D is undetermined. The CDR3 has 14 residues. V was clipped by 2 bases and J by 1 base, with 8 bases between them. Germline assignment: CDR1 MNHEY and CDR2 SVGAGI. CDR3 nucleotides: TGTGCCAGCAGTTACCGGGAGCTTAACTATGGCTACACCTTC. This codes for CASSYRELNYGYTF.

The table lists this clonotype with a count of one. The genes are TRBV6-1 and TRBJ1-1; D is undetermined. V was cut by 7 bases and J by 1 base, with 10 bases left in between. Per the germline V gene, CDR1 is MNHNS and CDR2 is SASEGT. The CDR3 is 13 amino acids. CDR3 residues: CASIGRKNTEAFF. The CDR3, as DNA: TGTGCCAGCATTGGGCGGAAGAACACTGAAGCTTTCTTT.

This clonotype was observed at least ten times. This chain connects TRBV20-1 to TRBJ2-7, with D possibly matching TRBD2 (6 bases). The V end was cut by 3 bases, the J end by 4 bases, with 13 bases between. The CDR3 extends over 13 amino acids. Germline V gene data show CDR1 as DFQATT and CDR2 as SNEGSKA (reference sequence). Written as DNA, the CDR3 is TGCAGTGCTAGCCTAGCGATAGATTACGAGCAGTACTTC. Amino acid sequence: CSASLAIDYEQYF.

This clonotype was detected ten times or more. The genes are TRBV6-5 and TRBJ2-4; 7 positions match TRBD1. Germline V gene sequence: CDR1 MNHEY, CDR2 SVGAGI. This CDR3 contains 13 residues. Unmatched junction bases numbered 5, after V lost 6 bases and J lost 6 bases. The CDR3 DNA is TGTGCCAGCAGCGGGACAGTCGGAAACATTCAGTACTTC. Translating gives CASSGTVGNIQYF.

This clonotype has ten or more counts. The V call is TRBV15, the J call TRBJ1-1, with D maybe TRBD1 (6 bases). The CDR3 sequence is 14 residues long. V was pared by 4 bases and J by 0 bases, with 9 bases between. The germline gives CDR1 LNHNV, CDR2 YYDKDF (reference sequence). As DNA, the CDR3 is TGTGCCACCAGCAAAGCAGGGGTGAACACTGAAGCTTTCTTT. Residues: CATSKAGVNTEAFF.

At least ten counts were recorded for this clonotype. The gene calls are TRBV2 and TRBJ2-5; no definite D call. CDR3 length: 14 residues. Germline V lookup: CDR1 SNHLY, CDR2 FYNNEI. V lost 1 base, J lost 3 bases, and 9 bases lay in between. The CDR3 sequence: CASSEEAGEETQYF. CDR3 nucleotide sequence: TGTGCCAGCAGTGAAGAGGCCGGAGAAGAGACCCAGTACTTC.

This clonotype appeared many times. The CDR3 nucleotides are TGTGCCAGCAGCCCCGACCTTTTGTTAGTTGAGTCCCAAGAGACCCAGTACTTC. As protein: CASSPDLLLVESQETQYF. The V gene is TRBV11-2, the J gene TRBJ2-5; no reliable D call. Trimming took off 5 bases at V and 1 base at J, with 23 bases between the two ends. The CDR3 covers 18 residues. Germline CDR1 reads SGHAT; CDR2 reads FQNNGV.

In this sample, this clonotype turned up many times. V usage is TRBV5-1 and J usage is TRBJ2-7; TRBD1 aligns across 12 bases. Germline loops: CDR1 SGHRS, CDR2 YFSETQ. The CDR3 totals 14 residues. The J segment lost 0 bases and the V segment lost 6 bases, leaving 1 base of the junction unmatched. Here the CDR3 DNA reads TGCGCCAGCAAGGGACAGGGGGCCTCCTACGAGCAGTACTTC. The encoded protein is CASKGQGASYEQYF. Together with reference TRBV5-1 and TRBJ2-7, the CDR3 gives the full variable domain: KAGVTQTPRYLIKTRGQQVTLSCSPISGHRSVSWYQQTPGQGLQFLFEYFSETQRNKGNFPGRFSGRQFSNSRSEMNVSTLELGDSALYLCASKGQGASYEQYFGPGTRLTVT.

This clonotype has at least ten counts. V gene TRBV28 combines with J gene TRBJ2-7, with TRBD2 as a possible D gene (6 bases). Trimming shortened V by 4 bases and J by 6 bases, and 13 bases separated the two germline ends. The CDR3 runs 13 residues. CDR1 is MDHEN, CDR2 SYDVKM, per germline. In DNA, the CDR3 is TGTGCCAGCAGTTCCCGGAGGGTTGGCGAGCAGTACTTC. Its protein is CASSSRRVGEQYF.

This clonotype was seen many times. The gene calls are TRBV28 and TRBJ1-5, with TRBD1 as a possible D gene (5 bases). Per the germline V gene, CDR1 is MDHEN and CDR2 is SYDVKM. The ends were cut back, 5 bases at V and 6 bases at J, with 17 bases in the middle. CDR3 length: 15 residues. CDR3 DNA sequence: TGTGCCAGCAGTCCAAGTCAGAGGGGAGGTCAGCCCCAGCATTTT. This translates into CASSPSQRGGQPQHF.

This clonotype came up once. The chain employs TRBV12-3 or TRBV12-4 and TRBJ2-5, with D unresolved. This CDR3 contains 15 residues. The V gene lost 5 bases and the J gene lost 4 bases, with 17 bases spanning the gap. The CDR3 DNA is TGTGCCAGCAGTCCTTTAGTGTGGAGAGTAGAGACCCAGTACTTC. This codes for CASSPLVWRVETQYF.

The V call is TRBV12-3 or TRBV12-4, the J call TRBJ2-5, with D tentatively TRBD1 (6 bases). The CDR3 has 17 residues. V gave up 2 bases and J gave up 2 bases, with 18 bases separating them. The CDR3 region is CASSLSRDTRLQETQYF. The CDR3 bases are TGTGCCAGCAGTTTAAGTCGGGACACAAGACTTCAAGAGACCCAGTACTTC.

The chain couples TRBV11-1 to TRBJ2-6; D uncertain. The CDR3 extends over 16 amino acids. V lost 8 bases and J lost 2, with 16 bases in between. Germline V lookup: CDR1 SGHAT, CDR2 FQDESV (reference sequence). The CDR3 spells CASFSARPPGANVLTF. The CDR3 DNA is TGTGCCAGCTTCTCGGCTCGACCCCCTGGGGCCAACGTCCTGACTTTC.

The genes are TRBV7-9 and TRBJ2-2; no definite D call. CDR3 length: 15 amino acids. V was shortened by 6 bases and J by 4 bases, with 15 bases between the two germline ends. Germline V gives CDR1 SEHNR, CDR2 FQNEAQ (reference sequence). The CDR3 DNA is TGTGCCAGCAGACCCCCGTGGGGAACCACCGGGGAGCTGTTTTTT. Encoded protein: CASRPPWGTTGELFF.

V gene TRBV6-1 combines with J gene TRBJ1-5, with unresolved D. The CDR3 is made up of 18 amino acids. Trimming took off 2 bases at V and 0 bases at J, with 17 bases between the two ends. Germline V gives CDR1 MNHNS, CDR2 SASEGT. CDR3 amino acids: CASSEMWATDVSNQPQHF. In nucleotides, the CDR3 is TGTGCCAGCAGTGAAATGTGGGCTACTGATGTTAGCAATCAGCCCCAGCATTTT.

There are many counts of this clonotype. The rearrangement joins TRBV6-5 to TRBJ2-2; 13 bases align to TRBD2. CDR3 length: 16 amino acids. In germline, CDR1 is MNHEY, CDR2 SVGAGI. V was clipped by 0 bases and J by 6 bases; unmatched bases: 1. CDR3 residues: CASSYSLAGGPGELFF. CDR3 in DNA: TGTGCCAGCAGTTACTCACTAGCGGGGGGGCCCGGGGAGCTGTTTTTT.

This clonotype was observed many times. This chain uses TRBV12-3 or TRBV12-4 with TRBJ1-5; D gene unclear. V was pared by 3 bases and J by 6 bases, with 3 bases between. This CDR3 comprises 11 residues. The CDR3 here is CASSLSQPQHF. The CDR3 DNA reads as TGTGCCAGCAGTTTGAGTCAGCCCCAGCATTTT.

The gene calls are TRBV2 and TRBJ2-4; D might be TRBD2 (6 bases). The CDR3 covers 16 residues. Germline V CDR1 and CDR2: SNHLY, FYNNEI. The ends were cut back, 6 bases at V and 1 base at J, with 16 bases in the middle. CDR3 sequence reads: CASRRGTARAKNIQYF. The CDR3, as DNA: TGTGCCAGCAGACGGGGGACGGCGAGGGCCAAAAACATTCAGTACTTC.

The table lists this clonotype with many counts. The chain couples TRBV12-3 or TRBV12-4 to TRBJ1-5; D not certain. V dropped 0 bases and J dropped 11 bases, with 11 bases sitting between them. The CDR3 totals 13 residues. CDR3 nucleotide sequence: TGTGCCAGCAGTTTAGCCCTGCAGCCCGCCCAGCATTTT. It translates to CASSLALQPAQHF.

This clonotype was seen ten or more times. The V and J genes are TRBV6-2 or TRBV6-3 and TRBJ1-1; tentatively, D is TRBD1 (5 bases). V was trimmed by 6 bases and J by 0 bases, leaving 8 bases between them. CDR1 MNHEY and CDR2 SVGEGT come from the germline V gene. There are 13 residues in the CDR3. For the CDR3, the DNA is TGTGCCAGCAGCCGACAGCTGAACACTGAAGCTTTCTTT. Translated: CASSRQLNTEAFF.

The J gene is TRBJ2-5, the V gene TRBV7-2; D gene uncertain. Germline CDR1 is SGHTA and CDR2 is FQGNSA. CDR3 length: 12 amino acids. Trimming stripped 4 bases from V and 4 bases from J, with 7 bases between. CDR3 sequence reads: CASSSWRETQYF. CDR3 DNA sequence: TGTGCCAGCAGCTCTTGGCGAGAGACCCAGTACTTC.

This clonotype was seen a few times. J is TRBJ1-5 and V is TRBV6-1; D possibly corresponds to TRBD1 (5 bases). This CDR3 has 15 residues. Trimming removed 5 bases at V and 2 bases at J, with 13 bases between. CDR1 and CDR2 from the germline V gene are MNHNS and SASEGT. This chain's CDR3 is CASSRPGAGNQPQHF. CDR3 DNA: TGTGCCAGCAGTAGACCCGGGGCCGGCAATCAGCCCCAGCATTTT.

This clonotype appeared many times. The chain joins TRBV29-1 to TRBJ2-5; 7 nucleotides align to TRBD2. The CDR3 runs to 13 residues. The V gene end was trimmed by 4 bases and the J gene end by 4 bases; junction bases not matched to a gene: 6. Germline-derived CDR1 and CDR2 are SQVTM and ANQGSEA. In DNA form, the CDR3 reads TGCAGCGTTGTCCGGGGGGTGGTAGAGACCCAGTACTTC. Residues: CSVVRGVVETQYF.